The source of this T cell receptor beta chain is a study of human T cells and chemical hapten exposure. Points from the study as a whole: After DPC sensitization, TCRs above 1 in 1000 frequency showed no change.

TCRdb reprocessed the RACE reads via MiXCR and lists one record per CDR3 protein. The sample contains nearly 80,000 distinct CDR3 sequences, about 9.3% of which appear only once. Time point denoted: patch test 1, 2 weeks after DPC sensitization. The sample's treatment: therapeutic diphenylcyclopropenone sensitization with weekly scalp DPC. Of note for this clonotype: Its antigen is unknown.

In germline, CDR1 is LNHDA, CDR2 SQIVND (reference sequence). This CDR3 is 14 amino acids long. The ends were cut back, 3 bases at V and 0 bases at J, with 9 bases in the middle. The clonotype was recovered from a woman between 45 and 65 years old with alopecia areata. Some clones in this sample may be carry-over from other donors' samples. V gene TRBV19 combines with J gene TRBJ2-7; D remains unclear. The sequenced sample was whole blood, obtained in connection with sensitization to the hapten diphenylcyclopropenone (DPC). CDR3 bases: TGTGCCAGTAGTATCCCAGGTTCCTCCTACGAGCAGTACTTC. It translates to CASSIPGSSYEQYF.